What follows describes a single T cell receptor (beta chain). PCR employed 60 Vbeta and 13 Jbeta primers. Sequencing used immunoSEQ multiplex PCR; TCRdb keeps in-frame clones, though not all of them. The sample has 140,000 to 150,000 clones; 65% to 85% are singletons. The sample comes from a study of cytomegalovirus exposure and HLA in healthy donors. The junction had 0 bases not matched to a gene; V was cut back by 0 bases and J by 2 bases. The CDR3 is 14 residues long. The germline V gene has CDR1 SGHNT and CDR2 YYREEE (reference sequence). This chain connects TRBV5-4 to TRBJ2-7, with TRBD1 matching over 9 bases. The clonotype comes from a male donor in good health and CMV-seronegative. Sequencing was carried out using PBMCs. DNA for the CDR3: TGTGCCAGCAGCTTGGGACAGGGGGCCTACGAGCAGTACTTC. It specifies CASSLGQGAYEQYF.